This T cell receptor beta chain was sequenced in a study of blood T cells in healthy people across ages. A second PCR, run for roughly 7 to 12 cycles, used a sample-barcoded 5' primer plus a J-beta primer mix. TCRdb processed the 5' RACE reads anew with MiXCR; each CDR3 protein has one entry. The sample lists about 1.8 million distinct CDR3 sequences; about 49% were seen once. Findings and caveats of the study: Across samples, TCR beta diversity tracked strongly with naive T cell percentage.

This clonotype was seen a handful of times. Antigen specificity is unknown. This sequence was found in a woman in her thirties or forties in good health. The sequenced sample was blood.

The DNA of the CDR3 is TGCAGTGCTAGAGATCCCTTTGGCGGGGGGGCCTTGGAGACCCAGTACTTC. It translates to CSARDPFGGGALETQYF. The V and J genes are TRBV20-1 and TRBJ2-5, with 9 bases lining up with TRBD2. The CDR3 extends over 17 amino acids. Per the germline V gene, CDR1 is DFQATT and CDR2 is SNEGSKA (reference sequence). V shed 0 bases, J shed 5 bases, and the junction held 13 bases outside the gene matches.